Listed below are T cell receptor beta chains from one sample, sequenced in a study of T cell responses to AZD1222 COVID-19 vaccine. Sequenced by immunoSEQ multiplex PCR; TCRdb stores in-frame clones only, minus some. Among some 180,000 clones, about 93% were seen once, and the ten largest hold around 0.93%. Sample: peripheral blood, taken 28 days after the second dose of the MenACWY control vaccine. The receptors derive from an adult who received the MenACWY meningococcal vaccine as a control. CDR3s include the opening cysteine and the closing phenylalanine or tryptophan. The D gene is left open where the match is weak. Where a row states a size, it is once, few, many or the class of an expanded clone; other rows omit it.

.,TRBV6-5,TRBJ1-5,.,CASSYGQGGDQPQHF,TGTGCCAGCAGTTACGGGCAGGGTGGGGATCAGCCCCAGCATTTT
TRBD1,TRBV5-6,TRBJ2-7,.,CASSPDRGYEQYF,TGTGCCAGCAGCCCCGACAGGGGGTACGAGCAGTACTTC
TRBD1,TRBV6-5,TRBJ1-2,.,CASSQPDRGRYGYTF,TGTGCCAGCAGCCAGCCCGACAGGGGCAGATATGGCTACACCTTC
.,TRBV4-2,TRBJ2-3,once,CASSHQEGGPYTQYF,TGTGCCAGCAGCCACCAAGAGGGGGGGCCTTATACGCAGTATTTT
.,TRBV21-1,TRBJ2-1,.,CASSSLIFGDFSYNEQFF,TGTGCCAGCAGCAGCCTCATTTTCGGGGATTTCTCCTACAATGAGCAGTTCTTC
TRBD2,TRBV4-1,TRBJ2-5,once,CASSQRTSGVQETQYF,TGCGCCAGCAGCCAAAGGACTAGCGGGGTCCAAGAGACCCAGTACTTC
TRBD2,TRBV7-2,TRBJ2-1,.,CASSRQAGASLSSYNEQFF,TGTGCCAGCAGCAGACAAGCGGGGGCGTCTCTCAGCTCCTACAATGAGCAGTTCTTC
.,TRBV7-2,TRBJ1-2,.,CASSLTRDLEFRGYTF,TGTGCCAGCAGCTTAACCCGGGACCTCGAGTTCCGTGGCTACACCTTC
TRBD2,TRBV5-4,TRBJ2-3,.,CASQRDLLSTDTQYF,TGTGCCAGCCAGCGGGACCTTCTTAGCACAGATACGCAGTATTTT
TRBD1,TRBV5-6,TRBJ1-1,.,CASSRGQMNTEAFF,TGTGCCAGCAGCCGGGGACAGATGAACACTGAAGCTTTCTTT
.,TRBV11-2,TRBJ1-2,.,CASSLVGVPSSGYTF,TGTGCCAGCAGCTTAGTAGGAGTCCCCTCGAGTGGCTACACCTTC
TRBD1,TRBV4-1,TRBJ2-2,.,CASSQSDRVGGELFF,TGCGCCAGCAGCCAATCCGACAGGGTTGGCGGGGAGCTGTTTTTT
.,TRBV28,TRBJ1-4,.,CASWANEKLFF,TGTGCCAGCTGGGCGAATGAAAAACTGTTTTTT
.,TRBV9,TRBJ2-7,.,CASSVEAGTASSYEQYF,TGTGCCAGCAGCGTAGAGGCCGGCACGGCAAGCTCCTACGAGCAGTACTTC
TRBD1,TRBV6-5,TRBJ1-2,.,CASSRDRASMGYTF,TGTGCCAGCAGTCGGGACAGAGCCTCTATGGGCTACACCTTC
.,TRBV5-4,TRBJ1-1,.,CASSLAGGAAFF,TGTGCCAGCAGCTTGGCGGGGGGGGCGGCTTTCTTT
TRBD2,TRBV10-3,TRBJ2-7,.,CAIKIAGGPHEQYF,TGTGCCATCAAAATAGCGGGGGGGCCCCACGAGCAGTACTTC
TRBD1,TRBV6-1,TRBJ1-1,.,CASSEDRGSEAFF,TGTGCCAGCAGTGAAGACAGGGGCTCTGAAGCTTTCTTT
.,TRBV29-1,TRBJ1-2,.,CSVRFNYGYTF,TGCAGCGTTAGGTTTAACTATGGCTACACCTTC
.,TRBV27,TRBJ1-3,.,CASSLVGSGNTIYF,TGTGCCAGCAGTTTAGTGGGCTCTGGAAACACCATATATTTT
.,TRBV9,TRBJ2-1,.,CASSLGQGMDNEQFF,TGTGCCAGCAGCCTAGGGCAGGGGATGGACAATGAGCAGTTCTTC
.,TRBV15,TRBJ2-3,.,CATSRGQGRGTDTQYF,TGTGCCACCAGCAGGGGGCAGGGGAGGGGCACAGATACGCAGTATTTT
.,TRBV6-5,TRBJ1-4,once,CASRPTGTLNEKLFF,TGTGCCAGCAGACCTACAGGGACGTTAAATGAAAAACTGTTTTTT
.,TRBV6-5,TRBJ1-1,.,CASSYERRTEAFF,TGTGCCAGCAGTTACGAACGGAGGACTGAAGCTTTCTTT
.,TRBV12-3/TRBV12-4,TRBJ1-1,.,CASSFSLNTEAFF,TGTGCCAGCAGTTTTAGCCTGAACACTGAAGCTTTCTTT
.,TRBV5-1,TRBJ2-7,.,CASSLISDSYEQYF,TGCGCCAGCAGCTTAATATCCGACAGCTACGAGCAGTACTTC
.,TRBV2,TRBJ1-2,.,CASRVGVQYGYTF,TGTGCCAGCAGAGTAGGGGTACAGTATGGCTACACCTTC